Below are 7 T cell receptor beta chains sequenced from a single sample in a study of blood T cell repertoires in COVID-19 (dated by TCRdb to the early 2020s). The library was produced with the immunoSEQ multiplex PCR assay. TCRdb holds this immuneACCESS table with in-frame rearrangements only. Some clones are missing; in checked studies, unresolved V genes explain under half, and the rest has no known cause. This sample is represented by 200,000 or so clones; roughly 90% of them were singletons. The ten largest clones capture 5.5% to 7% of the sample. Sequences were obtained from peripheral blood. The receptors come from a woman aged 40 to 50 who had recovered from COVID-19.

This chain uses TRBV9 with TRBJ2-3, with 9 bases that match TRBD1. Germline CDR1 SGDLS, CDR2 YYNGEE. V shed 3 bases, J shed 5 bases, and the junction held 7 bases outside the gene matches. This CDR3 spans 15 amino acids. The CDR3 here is CASSARGTGQDTQYF. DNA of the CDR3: TGTGCCAGCAGCGCCAGGGGGACAGGGCAAGATACGCAGTATTTT. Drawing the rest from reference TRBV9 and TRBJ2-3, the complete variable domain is DSGVTQTPKHLITATGQRVTLRCSPRSGDLSVYWYQQSLDQGLQFLIQYYNGEERAKGNILERFSAQQFPDLHSELNLSSLELGDSALYFCASSARGTGQDTQYFGPGTRLTVL.

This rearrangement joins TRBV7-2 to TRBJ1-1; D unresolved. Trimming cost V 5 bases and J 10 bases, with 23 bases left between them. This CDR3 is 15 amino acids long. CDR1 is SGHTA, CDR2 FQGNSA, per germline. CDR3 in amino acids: CASSQTGSAMIGAFF. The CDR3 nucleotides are TGTGCCAGCAGCCAAACGGGTTCAGCGATGATTGGAGCTTTCTTT.

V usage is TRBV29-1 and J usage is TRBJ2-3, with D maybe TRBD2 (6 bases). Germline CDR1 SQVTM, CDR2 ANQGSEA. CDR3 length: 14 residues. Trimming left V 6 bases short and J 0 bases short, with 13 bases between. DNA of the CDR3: TGCAGCGTGATTAGCGGCGGAAGCACAGATACGCAGTATTTT. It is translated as CSVISGGSTDTQYF.

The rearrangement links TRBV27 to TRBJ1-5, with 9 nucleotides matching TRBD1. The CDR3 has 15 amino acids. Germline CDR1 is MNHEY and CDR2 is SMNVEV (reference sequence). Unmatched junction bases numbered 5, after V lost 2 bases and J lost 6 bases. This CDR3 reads CASSLMGQGLQPQHF. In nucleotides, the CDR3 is TGTGCCAGCAGTTTAATGGGACAGGGTCTTCAGCCCCAGCATTTT.

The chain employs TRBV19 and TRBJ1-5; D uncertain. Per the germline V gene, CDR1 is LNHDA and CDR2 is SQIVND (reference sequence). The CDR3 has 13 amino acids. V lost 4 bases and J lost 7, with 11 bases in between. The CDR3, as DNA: TGTGCCAGTAGTACGCAGACTAAACAGCCCCAGCATTTT. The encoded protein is CASSTQTKQPQHF.

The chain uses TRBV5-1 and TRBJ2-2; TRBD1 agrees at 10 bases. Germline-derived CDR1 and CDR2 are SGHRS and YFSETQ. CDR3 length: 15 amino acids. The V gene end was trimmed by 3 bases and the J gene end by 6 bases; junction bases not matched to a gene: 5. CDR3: CASSSGTGVSGELFF. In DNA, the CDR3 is TGCGCCAGCAGCTCCGGGACAGGGGTTTCCGGGGAGCTGTTTTTT.

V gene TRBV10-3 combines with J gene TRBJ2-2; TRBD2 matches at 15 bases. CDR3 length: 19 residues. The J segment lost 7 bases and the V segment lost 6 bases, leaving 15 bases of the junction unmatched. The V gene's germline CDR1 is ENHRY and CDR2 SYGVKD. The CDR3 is CAISEAPGLAGGRGGELFF. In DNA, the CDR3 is TGTGCCATCAGCGAGGCTCCGGGACTAGCGGGAGGTCGAGGCGGGGAGCTGTTTTTT.